A selection of T cell receptor beta chains follows, all from one sample in a study of long-term antiretroviral therapy in people with HIV. Sequencing was performed with immunoSEQ multiplex PCR; in TCRdb, only in-frame clones are kept and a portion is missing. Found here are some 7,900 clones, about three quarters of them singletons; the top ten hold roughly 25%. The sample here was unsorted PBMCs, taken 0.6 years before starting antiretroviral therapy. Every receptor here comes from a man aged 40-49 years with HIV. Each CDR3 is given with its conserved first and last residue. D genes are given only for firm matches. Not every row has a clone size; where given, it reads once, few, many or a size class.

TRBJ2-2 | TRBD2 | NA | TRBV4-2 | CASSQVAGANTGELFF | TGTGCCAGCAGCCAAGTGGCGGGGGCGAACACCGGGGAGCTGTTTTTT
TRBJ1-1 | NA | NA | TRBV2 | CASSEEASALGAFF | TGTGCCAGCAGTGAGGAAGCGTCAGCTCTTGGAGCTTTCTTT
TRBJ2-5 | NA | NA | TRBV18 | CASSPKMRETQYF | TGTGCCAGCTCACCAAAGATGCGAGAGACCCAGTACTTC
TRBJ2-7 | NA | NA | TRBV7-9 | CASSLEGSVNPYEQYF | TGTGCCAGCAGCTTAGAGGGGAGCGTAAACCCGTACGAGCAGTACTTC
TRBJ1-3 | NA | NA | TRBV9 | CASSVDEVISGNTIYF | TGTGCCAGCAGCGTAGATGAAGTCATCTCTGGAAACACCATATATTTT
TRBJ2-7 | TRBD1 | NA | TRBV5-6 | CASSFGTGGNEQYF | TGTGCCAGCAGCTTCGGGACAGGGGGCAACGAGCAGTACTTC
TRBJ2-7 | TRBD2 | NA | TRBV11-3 | CASSLGLAGGLHEQYF | TGTGCCAGCAGCTTAGGACTAGCGGGGGGGCTCCACGAGCAGTACTTC
TRBJ1-2 | NA | NA | TRBV10-2 | CASSEGYGYTF | TGCGCCAGCAGTGAAGGGTATGGCTACACCTTC
TRBJ1-2 | TRBD1 | NA | TRBV18 | CASSLNTGGADYGYTF | TGTGCCAGCTCACTCAATACAGGGGGCGCGGACTATGGCTACACCTTC
TRBJ2-3 | TRBD1 | NA | TRBV7-9 | CAIKTGGPDTQYF | TGTGCCATCAAGACAGGGGGCCCGGATACGCAGTATTTT
TRBJ1-4 | NA | NA | TRBV30 | CAWRRANEKLFF | TGTGCCTGGAGAAGGGCTAATGAAAAACTGTTTTTT
TRBJ1-2 | NA | once | TRBV11-2 | CASSLRGEGRYTF | TGTGCCAGCAGCTTAAGGGGGGAGGGCCGGTACACCTTC
TRBJ2-7 | NA | NA | TRBV6-1 | CASRAQLDAYEQYF | TGTGCCAGCAGAGCACAGTTAGATGCCTACGAGCAGTACTTC
TRBJ1-1 | NA | NA | TRBV6-5 | CASSFSALNTEAFF | TGTGCCAGCAGTTTCTCAGCTTTGAACACTGAAGCTTTCTTT
TRBJ1-4 | NA | NA | TRBV6-1 | CASSESFGGGAEKLFF | TGTGCCAGCAGTGAAAGCTTCGGGGGTGGGGCTGAAAAACTGTTTTTT
TRBJ1-6 | NA | NA | TRBV6-1 | CASSVQNSPLHF | TGTGCCAGCAGTGTGCAAAATTCACCCCTCCACTTT
TRBJ2-7 | NA | NA | TRBV4-2 | CASSQDRVSEQYF | TGTGCCAGCAGCCAAGACAGGGTATCCGAGCAGTACTTC
TRBJ2-1 | TRBD2 | few | TRBV19 | CASSTVAGPYNEQFF | TGTGCCAGTAGTACAGTAGCGGGCCCCTACAATGAGCAGTTCTTC
TRBJ1-2 | TRBD1 | NA | TRBV19 | CASSPQGLNYGYTF | TGTGCCAGTAGTCCACAGGGGCTTAACTATGGCTACACCTTC
TRBJ1-1 | NA | NA | TRBV4-2 | CASSQDRAGTEAFF | TGTGCCAGCAGCCAAGACAGGGCGGGAACTGAAGCTTTCTTT
TRBJ1-6 | NA | NA | TRBV19 | CASSIASRSPLHF | TGTGCCAGTAGTATAGCCTCTAGATCACCCCTCCACTTT
TRBJ1-2 | TRBD1 | few | TRBV2 | CASSSGTGGYGYTF | TGTGCCAGCTCTTCCGGGACAGGGGGCTATGGCTACACCTTC
TRBJ1-6 | NA | NA | TRBV21-1 | CASSKFRRVQSPLHF | TGTGCCAGCAGCAAATTCCGACGGGTGCAATCACCCCTCCACTTT
TRBJ1-6 | TRBD1 | NA | TRBV9 | CASSVGTVGRADSPLHF | TGTGCCAGCAGCGTGGGGACAGTCGGGCGTGCAGATTCACCCCTCCACTTT
TRBJ2-3 | TRBD1 | NA | TRBV5-1 | CASSARMTGDIDTQYF | TGCGCCAGCAGCGCCCGCATGACAGGGGATATAGATACGCAGTATTTT
TRBJ2-7 | TRBD2 | NA | TRBV27 | CASSRGDPLEVYF | TGTGCCAGCAGTCGGGGGGACCCCCTTGAGGTGTACTTC
TRBJ2-1 | NA | NA | TRBV7-9 | CASSLADASSYNEQFF | TGTGCCAGCAGCTTGGCGGACGCAAGCTCCTACAATGAGCAGTTCTTC
TRBJ2-1 | TRBD2 | NA | TRBV9 | CASSGPSGGAGNEQFF | TGTGCCAGCAGCGGGCCTAGCGGGGGGGCCGGCAATGAGCAGTTCTTC
TRBJ1-1 | NA | NA | TRBV5-1 | CASSLEGTEAFF | TGCGCCAGCAGCTTGGAGGGGACTGAAGCTTTCTTT
TRBJ1-1 | NA | NA | TRBV5-1 | CASSLVVPGGSAEAFF | TGCGCCAGCAGCTTGGTGGTTCCAGGCGGAAGCGCTGAAGCTTTCTTT
TRBJ1-5 | NA | NA | TRBV19 | CASSIRGDQPQHF | TGTGCCAGTAGTATTAGAGGGGATCAGCCCCAGCATTTT
TRBJ2-1 | TRBD2 | NA | TRBV5-1 | CASSGGGNEQFF | TGCGCCAGCAGCGGCGGGGGCAATGAGCAGTTCTTC
TRBJ2-7 | NA | NA | TRBV12-2 | CASRFPGQTYEQYF | TGTGCAAGTCGGTTCCCGGGACAGACCTACGAGCAGTACTTC
TRBJ2-6 | NA | few | TRBV19 | CASSISSSGANVLTF | TGTGCCAGTAGTATCAGTAGCTCTGGGGCCAACGTCCTGACTTTC
TRBJ1-1 | TRBD1 | NA | TRBV29-1 | CSVVFGTVNTEAFF | TGCAGCGTTGTTTTCGGGACAGTAAACACTGAAGCTTTCTTT
TRBJ2-2 | TRBD1 | NA | TRBV5-8 | CASSFRQGANTGELFF | TGTGCCAGCAGCTTTAGACAGGGGGCGAACACCGGGGAGCTGTTTTTT
TRBJ2-3 | TRBD1 | NA | TRBV15 | CATSRTGGTDTQYF | TGTGCCACCAGCAGGACAGGGGGGACAGATACGCAGTATTTT
TRBJ2-7 | NA | NA | TRBV27 | CASSFVRGGYEQYF | TGTGCCAGCAGTTTTGTCAGGGGGGGCTACGAGCAGTACTTC
TRBJ2-7 | NA | few | TRBV5-6 | CASSLEQVYEQYF | TGTGCCAGCAGCTTAGAACAGGTCTACGAGCAGTACTTC
TRBJ1-4 | NA | NA | TRBV4-1 | CASSQAQGIDTGEKLFF | TGCGCCAGCAGCCAAGCACAGGGCATTGATACGGGTGAAAAACTGTTTTTT
TRBJ1-5 | NA | NA | TRBV19 | CASTSWAPKGGNQPQHF | TGTGCCAGTACCTCCTGGGCTCCAAAAGGGGGCAATCAGCCCCAGCATTTT
TRBJ1-5 | NA | medium-sized | TRBV6-4 | CAPGGGKNQPQHF | TGTGCCCCAGGAGGAGGTAAGAATCAGCCCCAGCATTTT
TRBJ1-2 | TRBD1 | once | TRBV6-5 | CASGPQGANYGYTF | TGTGCCAGCGGACCACAGGGGGCTAACTATGGCTACACCTTC
TRBJ1-1 | NA | NA | TRBV29-1 | CSVRAWGGTEAFF | TGCAGCGTCAGAGCTTGGGGGGGGACTGAAGCTTTCTTT
TRBJ1-2 | TRBD1 | NA | TRBV19 | CASTSGTAYGYTF | TGTGCCAGTACCTCCGGGACAGCCTATGGCTACACCTTC
TRBJ1-1 | NA | once | TRBV19 | CASRWVQGRTEAFF | TGTGCCAGTAGATGGGTACAAGGGCGGACTGAAGCTTTCTTT
TRBJ2-1 | NA | NA | TRBV10-3 | CAISGGAWDNEQFF | TGTGCCATCAGTGGGGGGGCCTGGGACAATGAGCAGTTCTTC
TRBJ2-3 | NA | NA | TRBV27 | CASSLLGDTDTQYF | TGTGCCAGCAGTTTACTCGGGGACACAGATACGCAGTATTTT
TRBJ1-1 | NA | NA | TRBV7-9 | CASSLGGLRTEAFF | TGTGCCAGCAGCTTAGGAGGGCTTCGGACTGAAGCTTTCTTT
TRBJ2-7 | NA | NA | TRBV4-1 | CASSQDHTGTYEQYF | TGCGCCAGCAGCCAAGATCATACAGGGACCTACGAGCAGTACTTC
TRBJ2-7 | TRBD1 | NA | TRBV9 | CASSRDSRYEQYF | TGTGCCAGCAGCCGGGACAGCCGCTACGAGCAGTACTTC
TRBJ2-2 | NA | few | TRBV25-1 | CASSDGGLAGELFF | TGTGCCAGCAGTGATGGGGGGCTGGCCGGGGAGCTGTTTTTT
TRBJ1-5 | NA | few | TRBV6-5 | CASSYSEFEPQHF | TGTGCCAGCAGTTACTCGGAGTTTGAGCCCCAGCATTTT
TRBJ1-2 | NA | NA | TRBV27 | CASSPTGLVNYGYTF | TGTGCCAGCAGTCCCACAGGGTTAGTTAACTATGGCTACACCTTC
TRBJ2-7 | NA | NA | TRBV6-5 | CASSYSDGTYEQYF | TGTGCCAGCAGTTACTCGGACGGAACCTACGAGCAGTACTTC
TRBJ2-7 | NA | NA | TRBV27 | CASRPGLRVEQYF | TGTGCCAGCAGGCCCGGGCTACGGGTCGAGCAGTACTTC
TRBJ1-1 | NA | NA | TRBV27 | CASSLTGRGTEAFF | TGTGCCAGCAGTTTAACAGGGAGGGGCACTGAAGCTTTCTTT
TRBJ1-5 | NA | NA | TRBV15 | CATSPQTVQPQHF | TGTGCCACCAGCCCCCAGACCGTCCAGCCCCAGCATTTT